This is a list of T cell receptor beta chains from one sample in a study of regulatory T cells in long-lasting Graves disease. Via MiXCR, TCRdb re-called the multiplex PCR reads, giving one row per CDR3 protein. This sample carries roughly 400,000 distinct CDR3 sequences, roughly a fifth of them seen once, and the ten largest clones take around an eighth. The sample consisted of peripheral blood mononuclear cells (PBMCs), taken when the disease was refractory, from a patient treated with antithyroid drugs. The receptor source for this set is a female donor with Graves disease. The CDR3 runs from the conserved cysteine through the conserved F or W.

j_call: TRBJ2-4
v_call: TRBV28
cdr3_aa: CASSKNPQGFLNIQYF

j_call: TRBJ1-5
v_call: TRBV6-1
cdr3_aa: CASSEHSNQPQHF

j_call: TRBJ2-7
v_call: TRBV3-1
cdr3_aa: CANSREHNSGASYEQYF

j_call: TRBJ1-4
v_call: TRBV20-1
cdr3_aa: CSARRGTFEKLFF

j_call: TRBJ1-2
v_call: TRBV29-1
cdr3_aa: CSVVWDREENYGYTF

j_call: TRBJ2-7
v_call: TRBV10-3
cdr3_aa: CAISESWELNEQYF

j_call: TRBJ2-7
v_call: TRBV2
cdr3_aa: CASSEERGPYEQYF

j_call: TRBJ1-4
v_call: TRBV28
cdr3_aa: CASRTQGVGEKLFF

j_call: TRBJ2-1
v_call: TRBV7-3
cdr3_aa: CASSSTSSGYNEQFF

j_call: TRBJ2-2
v_call: TRBV20-1
cdr3_aa: CSAMSGGGGTGELFF

j_call: TRBJ2-5
v_call: TRBV20-1
cdr3_aa: CSARLALQETQYF

j_call: TRBJ1-5
v_call: TRBV6-1
cdr3_aa: CASMSWTGGDQPQHF

j_call: TRBJ1-1
v_call: TRBV4-2
cdr3_aa: CASSQERGANTEAFF

j_call: TRBJ1-5
v_call: TRBV2
cdr3_aa: CASSPDRGLVKPQHF

j_call: TRBJ1-3
v_call: TRBV29-1
cdr3_aa: CSVEDGSGNTIYF

j_call: TRBJ1-1
v_call: TRBV5-6
cdr3_aa: CASSLKDRAEAFF

j_call: TRBJ1-4
v_call: TRBV12-3/TRBV12-4
cdr3_aa: CASSFETGSAKLFF

j_call: TRBJ2-4
v_call: TRBV5-6
cdr3_aa: CASSYEGSGRAYVIQYF

j_call: TRBJ1-2
v_call: TRBV9
cdr3_aa: CASAGRGLGYGYTF

j_call: TRBJ2-3
v_call: TRBV15
cdr3_aa: CATSSPSGGMDTQYF

j_call: TRBJ2-7
v_call: TRBV5-1
cdr3_aa: CASRKPGAGYEQYF

j_call: TRBJ2-6
v_call: TRBV15
cdr3_aa: CATSRGQELSGANVLTF

j_call: TRBJ2-2
v_call: TRBV5-6
cdr3_aa: CASSRDYGELFF

j_call: TRBJ2-7
v_call: TRBV24-1
cdr3_aa: CATSDRPPGSEQYF

j_call: TRBJ2-3
v_call: TRBV12-3/TRBV12-4
cdr3_aa: CASSFTLDPTDTQYF

j_call: TRBJ2-7
v_call: TRBV27
cdr3_aa: CASSFGSRVSYEQYF

j_call: TRBJ2-7
v_call: TRBV5-4
cdr3_aa: CASRRGDRGTEQYF